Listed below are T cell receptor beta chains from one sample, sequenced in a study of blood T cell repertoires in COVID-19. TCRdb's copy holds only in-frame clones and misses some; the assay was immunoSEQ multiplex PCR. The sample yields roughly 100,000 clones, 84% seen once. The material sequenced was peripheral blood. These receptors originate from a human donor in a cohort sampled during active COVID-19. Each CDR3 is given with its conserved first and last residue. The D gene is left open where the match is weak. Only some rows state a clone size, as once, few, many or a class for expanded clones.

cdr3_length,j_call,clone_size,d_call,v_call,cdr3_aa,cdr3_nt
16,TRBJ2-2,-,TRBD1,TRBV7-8,CASSLMGQVNTGELFF,TGTGCCAGCAGCTTAATGGGACAGGTTAACACCGGGGAGCTGTTTTTT
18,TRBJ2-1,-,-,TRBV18,CASSRRQGASGGLNEQFF,TGTGCCAGCTCACGTAGACAGGGTGCCTCGGGGGGGCTCAATGAGCAGTTCTTC
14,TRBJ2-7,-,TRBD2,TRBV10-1,CASNSQRGAGEQYF,TGCGCCAGCAACAGTCAGCGGGGGGCAGGCGAGCAGTACTTC
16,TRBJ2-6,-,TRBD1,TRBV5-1,CASSLQGALGANVLTF,TGCGCCAGCAGCTTGCAGGGGGCGCTTGGGGCCAACGTCCTGACTTTC
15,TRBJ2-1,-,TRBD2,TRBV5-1,CASSPEAGAPNEQFF,TGCGCCAGCAGCCCGGAGGCGGGAGCTCCCAATGAGCAGTTCTTC
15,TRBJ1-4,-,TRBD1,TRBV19,CASLTGGSSNEKLFF,TGTGCCAGTCTCACAGGGGGTTCGTCTAATGAAAAACTGTTTTTT
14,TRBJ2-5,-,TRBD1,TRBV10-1,CASSPQTGPTAQYF,TGCGCCAGCAGCCCACAGACAGGGCCAACGGCCCAGTACTTC
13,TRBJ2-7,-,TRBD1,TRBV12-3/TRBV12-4,CASSSTGGRFEDF,TGTGCCAGCAGTTCGACAGGGGGTCGGTTTGAAGACTTC
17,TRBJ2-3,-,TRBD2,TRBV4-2,CASSQEGLAGRTDTQYF,TGTGCCAGCAGCCAAGAAGGACTAGCGGGGCGCACAGATACGCAGTATTTT
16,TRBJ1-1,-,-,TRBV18,CASSPPSAGANTEAFF,TGTGCCAGCTCACCACCCTCAGCGGGGGCTAACACTGAAGCTTTCTTT
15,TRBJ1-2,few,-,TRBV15,CATSRDSPGQGVDTF,TGTGCCACCAGCAGAGACTCCCCGGGACAAGGGGTCGACACCTTC
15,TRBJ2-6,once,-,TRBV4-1,CASSHGKSGANVLTF,TGCGCCAGCAGCCACGGTAAATCTGGGGCCAACGTCCTGACTTTC